This is a list of T cell receptor beta chains from one sample in a study of CD8+CD57+ T cells in acquired aplastic anemia. TCRdb re-called the reads with MiXCR, one entry per CDR3 protein. The sample shows roughly 500,000 distinct CDR3 sequences, around 30% of them seen only once. The specimen was sorted CD4+, CD8+, or CD8+CD57+ T cells (not recorded which) from PBMCs. These receptors all come from a human donor with aplastic anemia. Both conserved end residues are part of each CDR3. The D gene is left open where the match is weak. Clone size appears in some rows only: once, few, many, or a class for an expanded clone.

v_gene: TRBV6-1
j_gene: TRBJ1-6
abundance: many
d_gene: .
CDR3aa: CASTPTGGNSPLHF
CDR3nt: TGTGCCAGCACACCTACAGGCGGAAATTCACCCCTCCACTTT

v_gene: TRBV7-8
j_gene: TRBJ2-7
abundance: many
d_gene: TRBD2
CDR3aa: CASTLAGASYEQYF
CDR3nt: TGTGCCAGCACCCTAGCGGGCGCTTCCTACGAGCAGTACTTC

v_gene: TRBV14
j_gene: TRBJ2-7
abundance: .
d_gene: .
CDR3aa: CASSGVQYF
CDR3nt: TGTGCCAGCAGTGGCGTGCAGTACTTC

v_gene: TRBV9
j_gene: TRBJ1-2
abundance: .
d_gene: .
CDR3aa: CASSVDAGYYGYTF
CDR3nt: TGTGCCAGCAGCGTAGACGCAGGATACTATGGCTACACCTTC

v_gene: TRBV18
j_gene: TRBJ1-6
abundance: few
d_gene: .
CDR3aa: CASSLGQGLSPLHF
CDR3nt: TGTGCCAGCTCACTCGGCCAAGGGCTTTCACCCCTCCACTTT

v_gene: TRBV20-1
j_gene: TRBJ2-3
abundance: many
d_gene: .
CDR3aa: CSAHSSSSVDTQYF
CDR3nt: TGCAGTGCGCACTCCTCCTCTAGCGTGGATACGCAGTATTTT

v_gene: TRBV11-2
j_gene: TRBJ2-2
abundance: once
d_gene: TRBD1
CDR3aa: CASSPGTGGEAGELFF
CDR3nt: TGTGCCAGCAGCCCCGGGACAGGGGGCGAAGCCGGGGAGCTGTTTTTT

v_gene: TRBV29-1
j_gene: TRBJ2-2
abundance: many
d_gene: TRBD2
CDR3aa: CSARGLAGVTGELFF
CDR3nt: TGCAGCGCCCGAGGATTAGCGGGAGTCACCGGGGAGCTGTTTTTT

v_gene: TRBV5-1
j_gene: TRBJ2-1
abundance: .
d_gene: .
CDR3aa: CASSLVGGSYNEQFF
CDR3nt: TGCGCCAGCAGCTTGGTAGGGGGATCCTACAATGAGCAGTTCTTC

v_gene: TRBV11-2
j_gene: TRBJ1-2
abundance: few
d_gene: TRBD1
CDR3aa: CASSHLMGGRGLRGYTF
CDR3nt: TGTGCCAGCAGCCACCTTATGGGAGGCAGGGGGCTACGGGGCTACACCTTC

v_gene: TRBV9
j_gene: TRBJ2-1
abundance: .
d_gene: .
CDR3aa: CASSVTGNEQFF
CDR3nt: TGTGCCAGCAGCGTGACGGGCAATGAGCAGTTCTTC

v_gene: TRBV12-3/TRBV12-4
j_gene: TRBJ1-6
abundance: many
d_gene: .
CDR3aa: CASSTGRHSPLHF
CDR3nt: TGTGCCAGCAGCACAGGGAGGCATTCACCCCTCCACTTT

v_gene: TRBV10-3
j_gene: TRBJ1-2
abundance: .
d_gene: TRBD1
CDR3aa: CASRGQFGPADYGYTF
CDR3nt: TGTGCCAGCAGGGGGCAGTTCGGGCCAGCCGATTATGGCTACACCTTC

v_gene: TRBV25-1
j_gene: TRBJ1-1
abundance: many
d_gene: TRBD1
CDR3aa: CASSGTGTAAVNTEAFF
CDR3nt: TGTGCCAGCAGTGGGACAGGAACGGCTGCGGTGAACACTGAAGCTTTCTTT

v_gene: TRBV15
j_gene: TRBJ2-1
abundance: many
d_gene: .
CDR3aa: CATSKGWDEQFF
CDR3nt: TGTGCCACCAGCAAGGGGTGGGACGAGCAGTTCTTC

v_gene: TRBV20-1
j_gene: TRBJ1-4
abundance: many
d_gene: .
CDR3aa: CSAWGVKLFF
CDR3nt: TGCAGTGCTTGGGGGGTTAAACTGTTTTTT

v_gene: TRBV10-3
j_gene: TRBJ1-1
abundance: .
d_gene: TRBD1
CDR3aa: CASAPGQGTVRTEAFF
CDR3nt: TGTGCCAGCGCCCCGGGACAGGGGACAGTGAGGACTGAAGCTTTCTTT